These T cell receptor beta chains were read from a single sample in a study of blood T cell repertoires in COVID-19. The method was immunoSEQ multiplex PCR; TCRdb's version includes in-frame clones alone and lacks a portion of them. The sample lists around 260,000 clones; over 75% were seen once. The sample was peripheral blood. The source is a human donor in a cohort sampled during active COVID-19. The CDR3 runs from the conserved cysteine through the conserved F or W. D genes are given only for firm matches. Rows give clone size only sometimes, using once, few, many, or a class for an expanded clone.

size: NA; V: TRBV10-3; J: TRBJ2-1; D: TRBD2; CDR3: CAISESGLADNEQFF; DNA: TGTGCCATCAGTGAGTCGGGACTAGCGGACAATGAGCAGTTCTTC
size: NA; V: TRBV4-2; J: TRBJ2-2; D: TRBD1; CDR3: CASSRNLGQARPGELFF; DNA: TGTGCCAGCAGCCGCAACCTCGGACAGGCCCGACCCGGGGAGCTGTTTTTT
size: NA; V: TRBV11-3; J: TRBJ2-1; D: TRBD2; CDR3: CASSLDPSGRHEQFF; DNA: TGTGCCAGCAGCTTAGATCCCAGCGGGAGGCATGAGCAGTTCTTC
size: NA; V: TRBV10-2; J: TRBJ1-1; D: NA; CDR3: CASTEWGAQAFF; DNA: TGCGCCAGCACCGAGTGGGGCGCCCAAGCTTTCTTT
size: NA; V: TRBV9; J: TRBJ1-2; D: TRBD1; CDR3: CASSVSGQGIYGYTF; DNA: TGTGCCAGCAGCGTATCGGGACAGGGCATCTATGGCTACACCTTC
size: few; V: TRBV6-4; J: TRBJ2-1; D: TRBD2; CDR3: CASRDGTSPSNEQFF; DNA: TGTGCCAGCAGGGATGGGACTAGCCCCTCCAATGAGCAGTTCTTC
size: NA; V: TRBV6-6; J: TRBJ1-5; D: TRBD1; CDR3: CASKQGLGSNQPQHF; DNA: TGTGCCAGCAAACAGGGGCTGGGCAGCAATCAGCCCCAGCATTTT
size: once; V: TRBV5-6; J: TRBJ1-2; D: NA; CDR3: CASSLWVRTAGDNYGYTF; DNA: TGTGCCAGCAGCTTATGGGTGAGAACAGCGGGAGATAACTATGGCTACACCTTC
size: NA; V: TRBV18; J: TRBJ1-1; D: NA; CDR3: CASSPREGASKDRKAFF; DNA: TGTGCCAGCTCACCAAGAGAAGGAGCTTCCAAAGATCGGAAAGCTTTCTTT
size: NA; V: TRBV12-3/TRBV12-4; J: TRBJ1-1; D: NA; CDR3: CASTLGGSAFF; DNA: TGTGCCAGCACATTGGGGGGATCTGCTTTCTTT
size: NA; V: TRBV6-5; J: TRBJ1-5; D: TRBD1; CDR3: CASSDRGPPQPQHF; DNA: TGTGCCAGCAGCGACAGGGGTCCCCCTCAGCCCCAGCATTTT
size: once; V: TRBV7-2; J: TRBJ2-7; D: TRBD2; CDR3: CASSWGTSGRPSEQYF; DNA: TGTGCCAGCAGCTGGGGGACTAGCGGGAGGCCCTCCGAGCAGTACTTC
size: NA; V: TRBV9; J: TRBJ1-2; D: NA; CDR3: CASSVGVEPLSNYGYTF; DNA: TGTGCCAGCAGCGTAGGAGTGGAGCCCCTATCTAACTATGGCTACACCTTC
size: NA; V: TRBV5-5; J: TRBJ1-4; D: NA; CDR3: CASSLAGTGTTNEKLFF; DNA: TGTGCCAGCAGCTTGGCTGGAACAGGGACAACTAATGAAAAACTGTTTTTT
size: NA; V: TRBV28; J: TRBJ2-5; D: NA; CDR3: CASTQGAGYARQETQYF; DNA: TGTGCCAGCACCCAAGGGGCAGGTTATGCCAGACAAGAGACCCAGTACTTC
size: once; V: TRBV9; J: TRBJ2-1; D: NA; CDR3: CASSVGRSYNEQFF; DNA: TGTGCCAGCAGCGTAGGGAGATCCTACAATGAGCAGTTCTTC
size: NA; V: TRBV7-9; J: TRBJ2-7; D: NA; CDR3: CASSLEAVGGSEQYF; DNA: TGTGCCAGCAGCTTAGAGGCAGTAGGAGGATCCGAGCAGTACTTC
size: NA; V: TRBV25-1; J: TRBJ2-7; D: NA; CDR3: CASSDLGRGTYEQYF; DNA: TGTGCCAGCAGTGATCTGGGCAGGGGAACCTACGAGCAGTACTTC
size: NA; V: TRBV18; J: TRBJ2-5; D: NA; CDR3: CASSPRGIQETQYF; DNA: TGTGCCAGCTCACCACGAGGGATTCAAGAGACCCAGTACTTC
size: NA; V: TRBV19; J: TRBJ2-2; D: TRBD2; CDR3: CASSASGRARLFF; DNA: TGTGCCAGTAGTGCGAGCGGGAGGGCTCGTCTGTTTTTT
size: few; V: TRBV2; J: TRBJ1-2; D: NA; CDR3: CASSEGRDYGYTF; DNA: TGTGCCAGCAGTGAGGGCAGGGACTATGGCTACACCTTC
size: NA; V: TRBV7-2; J: TRBJ1-2; D: TRBD1; CDR3: CASSPQGVKTYGYTF; DNA: TGTGCCAGCAGCCCCCAGGGGGTAAAGACCTATGGCTACACCTTC
size: NA; V: TRBV6-5; J: TRBJ1-1; D: NA; CDR3: CASSTGYTEAFF; DNA: TGTGCCAGCAGTACGGGTTACACTGAAGCTTTCTTT
size: NA; V: TRBV6-4; J: TRBJ2-5; D: NA; CDR3: CASRGRILTETQYF; DNA: TGTGCCAGCAGGGGGAGGATATTGACGGAGACCCAGTACTTC
size: NA; V: TRBV18; J: TRBJ2-7; D: TRBD2; CDR3: CASSPPPGLVGDEQYF; DNA: TGTGCCAGCTCACCTCCCCCGGGACTAGTTGGTGACGAGCAGTACTTC
size: NA; V: TRBV9; J: TRBJ2-5; D: TRBD2; CDR3: CASSVGRTSGETQYF; DNA: TGTGCCAGCAGCGTAGGGAGGACTAGCGGGGAGACCCAGTACTTC
size: NA; V: TRBV27; J: TRBJ1-5; D: TRBD1; CDR3: CASRPGTGVYSNQPQHF; DNA: TGTGCCAGCCGTCCCGGGACAGGGGTCTATAGCAATCAGCCCCAGCATTTT
size: NA; V: TRBV28; J: TRBJ1-2; D: TRBD1; CDR3: CASARGGSANYGYTF; DNA: TGTGCCAGCGCGCGAGGGGGCTCGGCTAACTATGGCTACACCTTC
size: few; V: TRBV30; J: TRBJ1-3; D: NA; CDR3: CAWKLLCSGNTIYF; DNA: TGTGCCTGGAAGCTCCTATGCTCTGGAAACACCATATATTTT
size: NA; V: TRBV3-1/TRBV3-2; J: TRBJ1-6; D: NA; CDR3: CASSQDLNSPLHF; DNA: TGTGCCAGCAGCCAAGATCTCAATTCACCCCTCCACTTT
size: NA; V: TRBV18; J: TRBJ2-1; D: NA; CDR3: CASSPELAPAHNEQFF; DNA: TGTGCCAGCTCACCGGAACTAGCTCCCGCCCACAATGAGCAGTTCTTC
size: NA; V: TRBV19; J: TRBJ2-7; D: NA; CDR3: CASSIGRGYEQYF; DNA: TGTGCCAGTAGTATAGGGAGGGGTTACGAGCAGTACTTC
size: NA; V: TRBV7-6; J: TRBJ2-7; D: NA; CDR3: CASSSRGINDEQYF; DNA: TGTGCCAGCAGCTCTCGGGGAATTAATGACGAGCAGTACTTC